Listed below are T cell receptor beta chains from one sample, sequenced in a study of T-cell reconstitution after alpha-beta-depleted transplantation in children. TCRdb analysed the PCR reads with MiXCR anew, one entry per CDR3 protein. Here the sample spans about 58,000 distinct CDR3 sequences, 44% being singletons. The sample was PBMCs, mostly from graft donor cells, taken 360 days after TCRalphabeta/CD19-depleted stem cell transplant. These receptors were collected from a male patient aged 10 to 17 who had a stem cell transplant for acute lymphoblastic leukemia, so the T cells may come from the graft donor. The CDR3 runs from the conserved cysteine through the conserved F or W. The D gene is left open where the match is weak. For some rows the clone size is stated as once, few or many, or as a class when expanded; others skip it.

j_call	d_call	v_call	clone_size	cdr3_nt	cdr3_aa
TRBJ1-6	NA	TRBV12-3/TRBV12-4	NA	TGTGCCAGCAGCGGGGACATCTTCTATAATTCACCCCTCCACTTT	CASSGDIFYNSPLHF
TRBJ2-2	NA	TRBV4-2	once	TGTGCCAGCAGCCAATGGGGGGCGATACCCACCGGGGAGCTGTTTTTT	CASSQWGAIPTGELFF
TRBJ2-7	TRBD2	TRBV5-6	few	TGTGCCAGCAGCTTGGGCGGGGGCTCCTACGAGCAGTACTTC	CASSLGGGSYEQYF
TRBJ1-5	NA	TRBV6-5	few	TGTGCCAGCAGTTACTCGATCCCGGGAAATCAGCCCCAGCATTTT	CASSYSIPGNQPQHF
TRBJ2-1	NA	TRBV24-1	NA	TGTGCCACCAGTGATTACGACCCCGAGTGGTTCTTC	CATSDYDPEWFF
TRBJ2-6	TRBD1	TRBV29-1	NA	TGCAGCGTCGCAGGGGGCTCAGGGGCCAACGTCCTGACTTTC	CSVAGGSGANVLTF
TRBJ2-1	TRBD2	TRBV27	few	TGTGCCAGCAGTTTCGGCGGGAGCGCCTCCTACAATGAGCAGTTCTTC	CASSFGGSASYNEQFF
TRBJ2-7	NA	TRBV6-1	NA	TGTGCCAGCAGTGAGGCCAATTCCTACGAGCAGTACTTC	CASSEANSYEQYF
TRBJ2-7	NA	TRBV12-3/TRBV12-4	NA	TGTGCCAGCAGTTTTTTCGCCGGCTCCTACGAGCAGTACTTC	CASSFFAGSYEQYF
TRBJ2-7	NA	TRBV12-3/TRBV12-4	NA	TGTGCCAGCAGTTTAGCTGGGGGCCCCTACGAGCAGTACTTC	CASSLAGGPYEQYF
TRBJ2-3	TRBD2	TRBV7-8	few	TGTGCCAGCAGCTTGACCCTAGCGGGGTACACAGATACGCAGTATTTT	CASSLTLAGYTDTQYF
TRBJ2-1	NA	TRBV7-2	few	TGTGCCAGCAGCTTGCGGACAGTCAATGAGCAGTTCTTC	CASSLRTVNEQFF
TRBJ2-5	NA	TRBV10-3	NA	TGTGCCATCACCCAGGACTTCCAAGAGACCCAGTACTTC	CAITQDFQETQYF
TRBJ2-7	NA	TRBV11-2	NA	TGTGCCAGCAGCCTGGAGCCCAGGGGGGCGTATGAGCAGTACTTC	CASSLEPRGAYEQYF
TRBJ2-7	NA	TRBV30	NA	TGTGCCTGGACGGCCGGAGGGCACGAGCAGTACTTC	CAWTAGGHEQYF
TRBJ2-7	NA	TRBV21-1	few	TGTGCCAGCAGCAAAGGGGGTAGCGGGGGCCGCTCCTACGAGCAGTACTTC	CASSKGGSGGRSYEQYF
TRBJ2-7	NA	TRBV7-2	NA	TGTGCCAGCAGCCCCCGGCTAGCGAGGGGGAACGAGCAGTACTTC	CASSPRLARGNEQYF
TRBJ2-7	NA	TRBV5-8	NA	TGTGCCAGCAGCTTATATCAGTACGAGCAGTACTTC	CASSLYQYEQYF
TRBJ2-3	TRBD1	TRBV6-5	NA	TGTGCCAGCAGTTACCCCGGACAGGGCCGAACAGATACGCAGTATTTT	CASSYPGQGRTDTQYF
TRBJ1-3	TRBD1	TRBV4-3	NA	TGCGCCAGCAGCCAAGATTTCGACAGGGCTGGAAACACCATATATTTT	CASSQDFDRAGNTIYF
TRBJ2-7	NA	TRBV7-8	few	TGTGCCAGCAGCTTAGCGTCAGGGGAATCTACCTACGAGCAGTACTTC	CASSLASGESTYEQYF
TRBJ2-7	NA	TRBV28	many	TGTGCCAGCAGTTTAAGTTGGGCCCGGGAGCAGTACTTC	CASSLSWAREQYF
TRBJ2-7	NA	TRBV20-1	NA	TGCAGTGCAGACGATCCTTCGGGGGCACCCTACGAGCAGTACTTC	CSADDPSGAPYEQYF
TRBJ2-1	NA	TRBV7-2	NA	TGTGCCAGCAGCTTAGTTCCGGGACTGACTTACAATGAGCAGTTCTTC	CASSLVPGLTYNEQFF
TRBJ2-1	TRBD2	TRBV11-3	few	TGTGCCAGCAGCTTAGATTGGGGGACTAGCGGGAGAAATGAGCAGTTCTTC	CASSLDWGTSGRNEQFF
TRBJ1-6	NA	TRBV28	NA	TGTGCCAGCAGTTCCGGGGGCCTTAATTCACCCCTCCACTTT	CASSSGGLNSPLHF
TRBJ2-7	NA	TRBV24-1	NA	TGTGCCACCAGTGGCGCGGGCTACGAGCAGTACTTC	CATSGAGYEQYF
TRBJ2-2	NA	TRBV29-1	many	TGCACAGGAGCTGGGTATGGCGGGGAGCTGTTTTTT	CTGAGYGGELFF
TRBJ2-7	NA	TRBV29-1	NA	TGCAGCGTTGAAGCCGGGTTAGGCCGATCCTACGAGCAGTACTTC	CSVEAGLGRSYEQYF
TRBJ2-1	TRBD2	TRBV13	NA	TGTGCCAGCAGCTTCCGGACGGCCCGGGGGGACAATGAGCAGTTCTTC	CASSFRTARGDNEQFF
TRBJ2-5	NA	TRBV3-1	few	TGTGCCAGCAGCCTTCCGGGCCCCCAAGAGACCCAGTACTTC	CASSLPGPQETQYF
TRBJ1-5	TRBD1	TRBV6-2/TRBV6-3	few	TGTGCCAGCAGTCCCGGGACAGGGCCGAATCAGCCCCAGCATTTT	CASSPGTGPNQPQHF
TRBJ1-1	TRBD1	TRBV27	few	TGTGCCAGCAGTTCGGGACAGGGGGGTACTGAAGCTTTCTTT	CASSSGQGGTEAFF
TRBJ2-5	TRBD1	TRBV12-3/TRBV12-4	NA	TGTGCCAGCAGCCAGGGACAGAGGGTTGGGTGGACCCAGTACTTC	CASSQGQRVGWTQYF
TRBJ2-7	TRBD2	TRBV7-8	NA	TGTGCCAGCAGCTTAACTGGGCCGTCGGGGGGGCTTCCCTACGAGCAGTACTTC	CASSLTGPSGGLPYEQYF
TRBJ2-1	NA	TRBV2	NA	TGTGCCAGCAGGGCTGGGGCCGAGCAGTTCTTC	CASRAGAEQFF
TRBJ1-5	TRBD1	TRBV7-8	few	TGTGCCAGCAGCTCAGCAAGGACAGGGGTTTATCAGCCCCAGCATTTT	CASSSARTGVYQPQHF
TRBJ2-1	NA	TRBV20-1	NA	TGCAGTGCTAGAAAGGGCGGCCCGAGCTCCTACAATGAGCAGTTCTTC	CSARKGGPSSYNEQFF
TRBJ2-6	NA	TRBV29-1	few	TGCAGCGTGAGACTAAGGGAATCTGGGGCCAACGTCCTGACTTTC	CSVRLRESGANVLTF
TRBJ2-2	NA	TRBV29-1	NA	TGCAGCGTTGGCATCAAGAACACCGGGGAGCTGTTTTTT	CSVGIKNTGELFF
TRBJ2-1	NA	TRBV7-9	NA	TGTGCCAGCAGCTTAGCCCCCGTAGGGAGCTCCTACAATGAGCAGTTCTTC	CASSLAPVGSSYNEQFF
TRBJ2-3	NA	TRBV2	few	TGTGCCAGCAGTGGTTACCCGGTGGGTACGCAGTATTTT	CASSGYPVGTQYF
TRBJ2-3	TRBD2	TRBV7-6	few	TGTGCCAGCAGCTTAACGGAGGCTAGCGGGAGTTGGGATACGCAGTATTTT	CASSLTEASGSWDTQYF
TRBJ2-2	NA	TRBV7-7	few	TGTGCCAGCAGCCCCCGACAGGGTGGGACTCCAAGGGAGCTGTTTTTT	CASSPRQGGTPRELFF
TRBJ2-7	NA	TRBV9	few	TGTGCCAGCAGCGTTAGTAGCGGATTTTCCTACGAGCAGTACTTC	CASSVSSGFSYEQYF
TRBJ2-3	TRBD1	TRBV5-1	few	TGCGCCAGCAGCACGGACAGGGGAACGACAGATACGCAGTATTTT	CASSTDRGTTDTQYF